This TCR beta chain was identified in a study of blood T cell repertoires in COVID-19. Study details: Samples of COVID-19 (acute and convalescent) were obtained from the United States, Italy and Spain. PBMCs, B-cell-depleted T cells, or T cells were the source of the cDNA or gDNA that made up the material.

CDR1 and CDR2 (germline): MNHEY, SVGEGT. Trimming cost V 2 bases and J 7 bases, with 18 bases left between them. This CDR3 has 16 amino acids. Original data processing: Amplification of reference gene primers provided the estimated nucleated cell counts. Using immunoSEQ multiplex PCR, the repertoire was profiled, and TCRdb retains in-frame clones only, with some absent. V, J and clone size are taken as reported in that table, and D and trimming were inferred from the DNA itself. The sample lists 200,000 to 250,000 clones, 92% seen once, with around 0.84% in the top ten. The chain carries TRBV6-2 or TRBV6-3 and TRBJ1-5; possibly TRBD1 for D (5 bases). The TCR originated in a man aged 55 to 70 with COVID-19, enrolled during active disease. The specimen was peripheral blood. The CDR3 DNA sequence: TGTGCCAGCAGTTACAACGTCTGGGGGGAACAGCAGCCCCAGCATTTT. Protein: CASSYNVWGEQQPQHF.